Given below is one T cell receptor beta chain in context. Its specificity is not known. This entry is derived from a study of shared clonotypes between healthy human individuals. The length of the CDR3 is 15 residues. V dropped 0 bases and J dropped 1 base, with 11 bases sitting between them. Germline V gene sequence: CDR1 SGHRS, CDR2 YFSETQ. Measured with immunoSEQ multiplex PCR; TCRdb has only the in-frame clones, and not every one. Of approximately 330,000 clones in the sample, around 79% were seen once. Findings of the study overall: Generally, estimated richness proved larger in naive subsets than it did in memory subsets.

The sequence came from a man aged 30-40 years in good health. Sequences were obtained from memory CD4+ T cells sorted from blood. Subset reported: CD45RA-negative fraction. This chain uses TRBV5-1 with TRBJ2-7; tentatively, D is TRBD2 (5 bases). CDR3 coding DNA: TGCGCCAGCAGCTTGGGGACCGCGGGTTCCTACGAGCAGTACTTC. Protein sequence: CASSLGTAGSYEQYF. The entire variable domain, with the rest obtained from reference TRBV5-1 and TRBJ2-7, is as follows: KAGVTQTPRYLIKTRGQQVTLSCSPISGHRSVSWYQQTPGQGLQFLFEYFSETQRNKGNFPGRFSGRQFSNSRSEMNVSTLELGDSALYLCASSLGTAGSYEQYFGPGTRLTVT.